Listed below are T cell receptor beta chains from one sample, sequenced in a study of blood T cell repertoires in COVID-19. Generated by immunoSEQ multiplex PCR, the TCRdb table keeps only in-frame clones and is missing some. The profile shows around 260,000 clones, approximately 90% of them singletons. The sample consisted of peripheral blood. Source of these receptors: a man aged 18 to 30 with active or convalescent COVID-19. CDR3s include the opening cysteine and the closing phenylalanine or tryptophan. Not every row has a clone size; where given, it reads once, few, many or a size class.

length: 13; size: -; V: TRBV3-1/TRBV3-2; CDR3: CASGRGGGNIQYF
length: 14; size: -; V: TRBV2; CDR3: CASSEVVQDGEQYF
length: 16; size: -; V: TRBV5-6; CDR3: CASSFRGGFNTEELFF
length: 12; size: -; V: TRBV5-5; CDR3: CASSLSTDTQYF
length: 14; size: -; V: TRBV5-6; CDR3: CASSFLQGAEKLFF
length: 14; size: -; V: TRBV5-1; CDR3: CASSLVGQGETQYF
length: 15; size: -; V: TRBV19; CDR3: CASSIKGAPNEKLFF
length: 17; size: -; V: TRBV3-1/TRBV3-2; CDR3: CARGHFGTDPKNEKLFF
length: 14; size: -; V: TRBV10-3; CDR3: CAISGLQGNYGYTF
length: 13; size: once; V: TRBV18; CDR3: CASGDRGYNEQFF
length: 14; size: -; V: TRBV28; CDR3: CASSLYPGSQPQHF
length: 13; size: -; V: TRBV11-2; CDR3: CASSFSEAGEQFF
length: 23; size: -; V: TRBV6-6; CDR3: CASSWTGTGAHKLIDGRPYEQYF
length: 14; size: -; V: TRBV5-1; CDR3: CASSIQGDGNTIYF
length: 15; size: -; V: TRBV11-2; CDR3: CASSFRLALAGELFF
length: 15; size: -; V: TRBV6-4; CDR3: CASRQQGSGANVLTF
length: 15; size: -; V: TRBV11-1; CDR3: CASSLGDRGQETQYF
length: 13; size: -; V: TRBV6-5; CDR3: CASNQAGLETQYF
length: 15; size: -; V: TRBV29-1; CDR3: CSVVLRGNRDYGYTF
length: 17; size: -; V: TRBV4-1; CDR3: CASSQDLAGGPTDTQYF
length: 14; size: -; V: TRBV6-5; CDR3: CASGPGTYISPLHF
length: 16; size: -; V: TRBV7-6; CDR3: CASSLEPSGGADTQYF
length: 17; size: -; V: TRBV27; CDR3: CASSPGTGGSGANVLTF
length: 16; size: few; V: TRBV24-1; CDR3: CASKGLDRASGQPQHF
length: 16; size: -; V: TRBV7-2; CDR3: CASSLGPQQINQPQHF
length: 14; size: once; V: TRBV7-8; CDR3: CASSLDRASYGYTF